This T cell receptor beta chain emerged from a study of blood T cell repertoires in COVID-19. Background on the study: The United States, Italy and Spain were the sources of the acute and convalescent COVID-19 samples. In each case, the material was cDNA or gDNA derived from T cells, B-cell-depleted T cells, or PBMCs.

Per the original methods: Cell counts per sample came from amplifying reference gene primers. Sequenced by immunoSEQ multiplex PCR; TCRdb stores in-frame clones only, minus some. V, J and clone size reflect that table, while D and trimming were determined from the DNA. This sample has under 300,000 clones, with around 90% found just once. CDR3 length equals 14 residues. The V gene lost 1 base and the J gene lost 2 bases, with 9 bases spanning the gap. CDR1 is MNHNY, CDR2 SVGAGI, per germline (reference sequence). V gene TRBV6-6 combines with J gene TRBJ2-7; TRBD1 is a possible D gene (6 bases). Sequenced material: peripheral blood. The TCR originated in a woman aged 40 to 50 who had recovered from COVID-19. The CDR3 protein is CASSYLDRPYEQYF. In nucleotides, the CDR3 is TGTGCCAGCAGTTACTTGGACAGACCCTACGAGCAGTACTTC.